This TCR beta chain was observed in a study of T cell responses to AZD1222 COVID-19 vaccine. Regarding the study as a whole: Unmutated variant regions are reportedly targeted by nearly half of spike-specific TCRs.

Germline V lookup: CDR1 SGDLS, CDR2 YYNGEE. CDR3 length: 14 residues. V was cut by 4 bases and J by 2 bases, with 12 bases left in between. Method: immunoSEQ multiplex PCR; TCRdb's copy keeps in-frame clones and lacks some. Of under 150,000 clones detected, over 80% appear once; the ten largest clones hold 1.1%. With respect to this clone: Its antigen is not identified.

The starting material was peripheral blood, obtained on day 0 of AZD1222 vaccination. The sequence derives from an adult in good health. The V call is TRBV9, the J call TRBJ2-5; possible D gene TRBD2, 5 bases. The CDR3 protein is CASSSHGGQETQYF. The CDR3 DNA sequence: TGTGCCAGCAGCTCACACGGCGGGCAAGAGACCCAGTACTTC.